This is a list of T cell receptor beta chains from one sample in a study of CXCR3-negative and CXCR3-positive naive CD8 T cells. TCRdb reprocessed the 5' RACE reads, keeping one entry per CDR3 protein, no DNA. The sample's table shows 70,000 to 95,000 distinct CDR3 sequences. Sequencing was carried out using naive CXCR3- CD8+ T cells from blood. Receptors were obtained from a human donor in good health. Some clones in this sample may be carry-over from other donors' samples. Both conserved end residues are part of each CDR3.

j_gene: TRBJ2-1
v_gene: TRBV7-6
CDR3aa: CASSLGGANEQFF

j_gene: TRBJ1-1
v_gene: TRBV6-2/TRBV6-3
CDR3aa: CATRGGPNTEAFF

j_gene: TRBJ2-5
v_gene: TRBV29-1
CDR3aa: CSVDTRGRGETQYF

j_gene: TRBJ2-4
v_gene: TRBV15
CDR3aa: CATSRVSRNGKNIQYF

j_gene: TRBJ1-1
v_gene: TRBV29-1
CDR3aa: CSVVDGGSTFF

j_gene: TRBJ2-3
v_gene: TRBV11-2
CDR3aa: CASSLGTVSTDTQYF

j_gene: TRBJ2-5
v_gene: TRBV2
CDR3aa: CASSIQGAWQETQYF

j_gene: TRBJ2-2
v_gene: TRBV19
CDR3aa: CASSDRVTGELFF

j_gene: TRBJ2-7
v_gene: TRBV11-1
CDR3aa: CASSSFPGAFYEQYF

j_gene: TRBJ2-1
v_gene: TRBV10-2
CDR3aa: CASSGGLEGVYYNEQFF

j_gene: TRBJ1-1
v_gene: TRBV30
CDR3aa: CAWSVQPNTEAFF

j_gene: TRBJ1-2
v_gene: TRBV10-2
CDR3aa: CASSEVTGTHYGYTF

j_gene: TRBJ2-1
v_gene: TRBV5-1
CDR3aa: CASSERAGGYYNEQFF

j_gene: TRBJ2-7
v_gene: TRBV29-1
CDR3aa: CSGVHSYEQYF

j_gene: TRBJ2-1
v_gene: TRBV15
CDR3aa: CATSRDLAGGRIIQFF

j_gene: TRBJ2-4
v_gene: TRBV7-9
CDR3aa: CASSLEPGNDAKNIQYF

j_gene: TRBJ2-7
v_gene: TRBV29-1
CDR3aa: CSVLAGWSSYEQYF

j_gene: TRBJ2-7
v_gene: TRBV14
CDR3aa: CASSQRQGYTYEQYF

j_gene: TRBJ1-1
v_gene: TRBV12-3/TRBV12-4
CDR3aa: CASSLGPSSSDEAFF

j_gene: TRBJ2-7
v_gene: TRBV20-1
CDR3aa: CSARDVGAGSYEQYF

j_gene: TRBJ2-3
v_gene: TRBV28
CDR3aa: CASSNPGLDTQYF

j_gene: TRBJ2-2
v_gene: TRBV5-1
CDR3aa: CASSLLTSGDAGELFF

j_gene: TRBJ2-1
v_gene: TRBV9
CDR3aa: CASGSSGSYNEQFF

j_gene: TRBJ2-3
v_gene: TRBV12-3/TRBV12-4
CDR3aa: CASSTLAGAGDTQYF

j_gene: TRBJ2-7
v_gene: TRBV29-1
CDR3aa: CSVREAGDYEQYF

j_gene: TRBJ2-7
v_gene: TRBV6-1
CDR3aa: CASSEATSGSSLYEQYF

j_gene: TRBJ2-7
v_gene: TRBV5-1
CDR3aa: CASSYRSGQGAYEQYF

j_gene: TRBJ1-1
v_gene: TRBV4-1
CDR3aa: CASSQQGWAEAFF

j_gene: TRBJ2-5
v_gene: TRBV29-1
CDR3aa: CSVEALAGGPETQYF

j_gene: TRBJ2-5
v_gene: TRBV29-1
CDR3aa: CSIEGSSGVQGETQYF

j_gene: TRBJ2-5
v_gene: TRBV5-5
CDR3aa: CASSWEFTVPGAETQYF

j_gene: TRBJ2-7
v_gene: TRBV3-1
CDR3aa: CASSPGTGRHSEQYF

j_gene: TRBJ2-3
v_gene: TRBV7-3
CDR3aa: CASSLTSGIGDTQYF

j_gene: TRBJ2-7
v_gene: TRBV29-1
CDR3aa: CSVGGAAEYEQYF

j_gene: TRBJ2-7
v_gene: TRBV9
CDR3aa: CASSPSPGTGAYEQYF

j_gene: TRBJ2-1
v_gene: TRBV7-9
CDR3aa: CASSSPPGLLLYNEQFF

j_gene: TRBJ1-3
v_gene: TRBV29-1
CDR3aa: CSALTGYAGNTIYF

j_gene: TRBJ2-2
v_gene: TRBV28
CDR3aa: CASSFNPLLDRVSGELFF

j_gene: TRBJ2-7
v_gene: TRBV29-1
CDR3aa: CSVVSYSYEQYF

j_gene: TRBJ2-7
v_gene: TRBV28
CDR3aa: CASLTAGNSYEQYF

j_gene: TRBJ2-1
v_gene: TRBV6-2/TRBV6-3
CDR3aa: CASGTSDHEQFF

j_gene: TRBJ1-6
v_gene: TRBV15
CDR3aa: CATSSGGLRSYNSPLHF

j_gene: TRBJ2-2
v_gene: TRBV7-3
CDR3aa: CASSLTMGELFF

j_gene: TRBJ2-7
v_gene: TRBV5-1
CDR3aa: CASSGLQGAGEQYF

j_gene: TRBJ2-7
v_gene: TRBV12-3/TRBV12-4
CDR3aa: CASSLTVSYEQYF

j_gene: TRBJ2-1
v_gene: TRBV14
CDR3aa: CASSPLLASGEQFF

j_gene: TRBJ1-1
v_gene: TRBV7-9
CDR3aa: CASSSLDRDAFF

j_gene: TRBJ2-1
v_gene: TRBV4-3
CDR3aa: CASSQIGTDNEQFF

j_gene: TRBJ1-1
v_gene: TRBV6-4
CDR3aa: CASSDGQGNTEAFF

j_gene: TRBJ2-7
v_gene: TRBV19
CDR3aa: CASSIDRAYEQYF

j_gene: TRBJ1-2
v_gene: TRBV5-6
CDR3aa: CASSLGSAYYGYTF